This T cell receptor beta chain was found in a study of cytomegalovirus exposure and HLA in healthy donors. Study-wide findings and caveats: Later analysis revealed greater clonal expansion in HLA-associated TCR beta chains than in equally common others. Later work found most CMV-associated TCR beta chains apparently HLA-restricted. Being indistinguishable, some V segments were excluded, TRBV6-2 and TRBV6-3 among them.

Note on this clone: As yet, its antigen is unknown.

The primer mix had 60 Vbeta and 13 Jbeta primers. Produced via immunoSEQ multiplex PCR; TCRdb's table is partial and in-frame only. Of about 200,000 clones in the sample, around 80% were seen once. The germline CDR1 and CDR2 sequences are LNHDA and SQIVND (reference sequence). The V and J ends lost 3 bases and 12 bases respectively, with 33 bases between them. The CDR3 totals 19 residues. The TCR was taken from a man younger than 30 in good health and CMV-seronegative. This sequence joins TRBV19 and TRBJ2-1; TRBD1 is a possible D gene (7 bases). Sequencing input: PBMCs. The CDR3 DNA is TGTGCCAGTAGTATCGGTCACTTAGAGATTCTCGGTAGGGGGCGGGGGCAGTTCTTC. It yields the protein CASSIGHLEILGRGRGQFF.